The 5 T cell receptor beta chains listed next were all sequenced from one sample in a study of shared clonotypes between healthy human individuals. The method was immunoSEQ multiplex PCR; TCRdb's version includes in-frame clones alone and lacks a portion of them. This sample yields hundreds of thousands of clones, of which 60% to 80% are seen a single time; around 11% belongs to the top ten. Sequences were obtained from PBMCs. The receptors come from a middle-aged woman in good health. Some clones in this sample may be carry-over from other donors' samples.

This clone appeared a few times. This sequence joins TRBV9 and TRBJ2-1; D possibly corresponds to TRBD2 (5 bases). Germline CDR1 reads SGDLS; CDR2 reads YYNGEE. The CDR3 totals 16 residues. The V and J ends lost 0 bases and 8 bases respectively, with 18 bases between them. The CDR3 DNA follows: TGTGCCAGCAGCGTAGAGTCCTATTCGACTATTTATGAGCAGTTCTTC. The encoded protein is CASSVESYSTIYEQFF.

The J gene is TRBJ2-3, the V gene TRBV7-2; 13 bases agree with TRBD2. Germline assignment: CDR1 SGHTA and CDR2 FQGNSA. The CDR3 loop spans 16 amino acids. With 5 bases clipped from V and 1 base from J, the junction kept 3 bases outside the gene matches. In DNA form, the CDR3 reads TGTGCCAGCAGCAAGGGACTAGCGGGACGCACAGATACGCAGTATTTT. Translated: CASSKGLAGRTDTQYF.

The chain links TRBV6-6 to TRBJ2-2; no firm D call. The CDR3 loop spans 14 amino acids. Trimming removed 0 bases at V and 2 bases at J, with 4 bases between. Germline CDR1 and CDR2: MNHNY and SVGAGI (reference sequence). The CDR3 DNA follows: TGTGCCAGCAGTTACTCCAGAAACACCGGGGAGCTGTTTTTT. Its translation is CASSYSRNTGELFF.

The V call is TRBV27, the J call TRBJ1-5; D is uncertain. V was trimmed by 0 bases and J by 3 bases, leaving 9 bases between them. Germline assignment: CDR1 MNHEY and CDR2 SMNVEV (reference sequence). This CDR3 has 15 amino acids. The CDR3: CASSLSRGYNQPQHF. CDR3 DNA sequence: TGTGCCAGCAGTTTATCGCGAGGGTACAATCAGCCCCAGCATTTT.

The chain uses TRBV4-3 and TRBJ1-2; perhaps TRBD1 as D (6 bases). Germline V gene lookup returns CDR1 LGHNA and CDR2 YSLEER. The germline V and J ends were trimmed by 4 bases and 4 bases, with 10 bases remaining between them. The CDR3 covers 13 residues. The CDR3 DNA sequence: TGCGCCAGCAGCCGAGGACAGCTCTATGGCTACACCTTC. Protein: CASSRGQLYGYTF.